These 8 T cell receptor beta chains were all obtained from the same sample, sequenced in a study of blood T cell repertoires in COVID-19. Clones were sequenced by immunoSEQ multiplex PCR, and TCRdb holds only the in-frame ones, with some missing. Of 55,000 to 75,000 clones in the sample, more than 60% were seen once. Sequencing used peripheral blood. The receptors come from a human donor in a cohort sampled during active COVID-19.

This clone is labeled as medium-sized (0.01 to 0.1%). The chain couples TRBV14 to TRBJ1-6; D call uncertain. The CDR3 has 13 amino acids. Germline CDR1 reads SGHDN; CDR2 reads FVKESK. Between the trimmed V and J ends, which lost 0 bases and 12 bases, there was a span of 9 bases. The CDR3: CASSQDPKLPLHF. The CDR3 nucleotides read TGTGCCAGCAGCCAAGATCCCAAACTACCCCTCCACTTT.

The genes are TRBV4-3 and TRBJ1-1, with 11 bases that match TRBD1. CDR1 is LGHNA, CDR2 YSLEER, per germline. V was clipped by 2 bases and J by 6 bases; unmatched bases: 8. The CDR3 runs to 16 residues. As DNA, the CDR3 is TGCGCCAGCAGCCAAAGCGGGACAGGGGGAAACGCTGAAGCTTTCTTT. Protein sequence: CASSQSGTGGNAEAFF.

CDR3 residues: CASTASGTGFPVGSGELFF. CDR3 DNA: TGTGCCAGCACCGCCTCCGGGACAGGGTTTCCGGTGGGGTCCGGGGAGCTGTTTTTT. The V gene is TRBV7-8, the J gene TRBJ2-2; 9 bases fit TRBD1. Trimming took 7 bases from V and 6 from J; bases not matched to a gene: 21. The germline gives CDR1 SGHVS, CDR2 FQNEAQ. The CDR3 has 19 amino acids.

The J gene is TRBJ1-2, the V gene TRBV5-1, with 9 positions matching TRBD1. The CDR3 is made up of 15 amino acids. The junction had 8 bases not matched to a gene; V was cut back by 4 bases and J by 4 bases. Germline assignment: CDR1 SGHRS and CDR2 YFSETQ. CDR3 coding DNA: TGCGCCAGCAGCATGGGGACAGGGAGAGCCTATGGCTACACCTTC. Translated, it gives CASSMGTGRAYGYTF.

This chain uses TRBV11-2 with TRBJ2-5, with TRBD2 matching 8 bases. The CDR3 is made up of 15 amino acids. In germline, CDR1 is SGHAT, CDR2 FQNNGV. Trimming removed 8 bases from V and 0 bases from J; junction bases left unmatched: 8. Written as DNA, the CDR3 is TGTGCCAGCGGCCAAGCGGGAGCTTACCAAGAGACCCAGTACTTC. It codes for CASGQAGAYQETQYF.

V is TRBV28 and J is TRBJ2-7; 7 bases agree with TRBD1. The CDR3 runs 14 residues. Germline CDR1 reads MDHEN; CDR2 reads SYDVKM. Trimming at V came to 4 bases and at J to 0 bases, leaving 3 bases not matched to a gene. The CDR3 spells CASSSGQLSYEQYF. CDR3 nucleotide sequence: TGTGCCAGCAGTTCGGGACAGCTCTCCTACGAGCAGTACTTC.

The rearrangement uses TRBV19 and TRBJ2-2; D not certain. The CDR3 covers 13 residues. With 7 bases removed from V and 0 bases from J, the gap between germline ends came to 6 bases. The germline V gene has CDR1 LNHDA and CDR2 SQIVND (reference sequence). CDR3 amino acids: CASKTANTGELFF. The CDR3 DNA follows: TGTGCCAGTAAAACAGCGAACACCGGGGAGCTGTTTTTT.

CDR3 sequence: CASSSRWGDRDTQYF. In DNA form, the CDR3 reads TGTGCCAGCAGCTCCCGCTGGGGGGATAGAGATACGCAGTATTTT. The V call is TRBV7-2, the J call TRBJ2-3; possibly TRBD2 for D (6 bases). The length of the CDR3 is 15 residues. V dropped 4 bases and J dropped 5 bases, with 16 bases sitting between them. CDR1 and CDR2 from the germline V gene are SGHTA and FQGNSA.